This T cell receptor beta chain was identified during a study of OX40 agonist ivuxolimab in advanced cancers. Background on the study: Patients were around 83% male with ages about 23 to 79, mean around 58.

Profiled with immunoSEQ multiplex PCR; TCRdb holds only in-frame clones, not every one. Of tens of thousands of clones in the sample, about 84% were seen once. Germline CDR1 and CDR2: LNHDA and SQIVND (reference sequence). Between the trimmed V and J ends, which lost 6 bases and 6 bases, there was a span of 18 bases. The CDR3 length is 15 residues. This receptor was identified in an adult with an advanced solid tumor such as melanoma, head and neck, liver or kidney cancer. V and J are TRBV19 and TRBJ2-1; D possibly corresponds to TRBD1 (6 bases). Specimen: CD4+ or CD8+ T cells sorted from blood, collected in a trial of the OX40 agonist ivuxolimab. The CDR3 reads CASSPQQGRFNEQFF. The CDR3 DNA follows: TGTGCCAGTAGCCCCCAGCAGGGGCGCTTCAATGAGCAGTTCTTC. The variable domain in full, with the rest retrieved from reference TRBV19 and TRBJ2-1, is DGGITQSPKYLFRKEGQNVTLSCEQNLNHDAMYWYRQDPGQGLRLIYYSQIVNDFQKGDIAEGYSVSREKKESFPLTVTSAQKNPTAFYLCASSPQQGRFNEQFFGPGTRLTVL.